The sequence of this T cell receptor beta chain was determined in a study of blood T cell repertoires in COVID-19. The overall study: COVID-19 samples, acute and convalescent, were from the United States, Italy and Spain. T cells, B-cell-depleted T cells, or PBMCs supplied cDNA or gDNA.

During active infection, Seattle patients enrolled and were then monitored through disease. Trimming removed 1 base from V and 5 bases from J, with 13 bases in between. Germline V lookup: CDR1 SGHTS, CDR2 YDEGEE. This CDR3 has 14 residues. As originally analysed: The assay estimated nucleated cells by amplifying reference gene primers. The assay was immunoSEQ multiplex PCR, and TCRdb's table has in-frame clones only and misses some. V and J calls and clone size are copied from that table; D and trimming were computed from the DNA. The table shows under 400,000 clones, with around 88% occurring only once.

This receptor was taken from a woman between 25 and 40 years old with COVID-19, enrolled during active disease. This rearrangement joins TRBV5-8 to TRBJ2-7, with D maybe TRBD1 (5 bases). Sequencing was carried out using peripheral blood. The CDR3 loop reads CASSLIRGSNEQYF. In DNA, the CDR3 is TGTGCCAGCAGCTTGATAAGGGGCTCTAACGAGCAGTACTTC.